The entry below describes one TCR beta chain. The data were obtained in a study of blood T cell repertoires in COVID-19. Study-level information: COVID-19 samples collected from the United States, Italy and Spain covered acute and convalescent phases.

In the original processing: Reference gene primer amplification gave estimated nucleated cell counts. Clones were read by immunoSEQ multiplex PCR, and TCRdb kept only the in-frame ones, dropping some. The DNA was the basis for D and trimming; V, J and clone size are from that table. Among roughly 40,000 clones listed, about 77% were seen once. J was trimmed by 5 bases and V by 7 bases; bases with no gene match: 6. The CDR3 covers 14 residues. In germline, CDR1 is KGHDR, CDR2 SFDVKD. Sequencing used peripheral blood. This chain links TRBV24-1 with TRBJ1-5; the match to TRBD1 covers 8 bases. The source of this sequence is a man older than 75 with acute or convalescent COVID-19. The CDR3: CATSDGTGYQPQHF. CDR3 bases: TGTGCCACCAGCGATGGGACAGGATATCAGCCCCAGCATTTT.